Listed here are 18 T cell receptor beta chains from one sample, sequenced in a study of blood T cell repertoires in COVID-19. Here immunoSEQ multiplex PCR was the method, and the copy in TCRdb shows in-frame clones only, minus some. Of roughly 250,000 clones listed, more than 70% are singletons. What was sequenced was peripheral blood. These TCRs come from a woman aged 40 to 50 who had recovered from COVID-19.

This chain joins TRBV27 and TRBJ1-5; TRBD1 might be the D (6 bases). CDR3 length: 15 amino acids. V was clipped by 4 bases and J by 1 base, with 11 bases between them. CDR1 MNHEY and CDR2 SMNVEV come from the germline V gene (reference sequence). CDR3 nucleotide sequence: TGTGCCAGCAGTTCATATGGACAGAGCAATCAGCCCCAGCATTTT. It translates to CASSSYGQSNQPQHF.

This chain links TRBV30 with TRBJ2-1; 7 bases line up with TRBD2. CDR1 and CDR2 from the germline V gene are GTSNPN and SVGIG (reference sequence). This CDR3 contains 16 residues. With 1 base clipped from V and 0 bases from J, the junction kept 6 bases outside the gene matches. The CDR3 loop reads CAWSGGGASSYNEQFF. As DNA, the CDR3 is TGTGCCTGGAGTGGGGGGGGAGCGAGCTCCTACAATGAGCAGTTCTTC.

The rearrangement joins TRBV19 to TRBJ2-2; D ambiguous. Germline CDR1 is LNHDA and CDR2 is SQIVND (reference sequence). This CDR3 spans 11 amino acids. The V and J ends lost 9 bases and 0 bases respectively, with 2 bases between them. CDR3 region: CASTNTGELFF. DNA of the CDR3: TGTGCCAGCACGAACACCGGGGAGCTGTTTTTT.

CDR3 bases: TGTGCCAGTAGTATTCAGGGGTCCAAGTACAATGAGCAGTTCTTC. This translates into CASSIQGSKYNEQFF. The V call is TRBV19, the J call TRBJ2-1, with TRBD1 as a possible D gene (6 bases). V gave up 3 bases and J gave up 4 bases, with 13 bases separating them. CDR3 length: 15 residues. Germline V lookup: CDR1 LNHDA, CDR2 SQIVND (reference sequence). Full variable domain (missing parts from reference TRBV19 and TRBJ2-1): DGGITQSPKYLFRKEGQNVTLSCEQNLNHDAMYWYRQDPGQGLRLIYYSQIVNDFQKGDIAEGYSVSREKKESFPLTVTSAQKNPTAFYLCASSIQGSKYNEQFFGPGTRLTVL.

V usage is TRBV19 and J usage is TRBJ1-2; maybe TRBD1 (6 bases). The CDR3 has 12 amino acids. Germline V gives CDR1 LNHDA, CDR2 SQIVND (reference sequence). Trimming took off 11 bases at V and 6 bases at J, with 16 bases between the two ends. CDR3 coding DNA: TGTGCCCTCTGGGGGCTGCAGGATGGCTACACCTTC. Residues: CALWGLQDGYTF.

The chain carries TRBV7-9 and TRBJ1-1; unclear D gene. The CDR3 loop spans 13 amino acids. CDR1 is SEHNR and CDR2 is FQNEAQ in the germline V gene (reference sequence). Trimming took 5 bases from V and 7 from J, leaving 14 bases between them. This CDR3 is CASSQRGVSEAFF. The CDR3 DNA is TGTGCCAGCAGCCAGCGGGGTGTGAGTGAAGCTTTCTTT.

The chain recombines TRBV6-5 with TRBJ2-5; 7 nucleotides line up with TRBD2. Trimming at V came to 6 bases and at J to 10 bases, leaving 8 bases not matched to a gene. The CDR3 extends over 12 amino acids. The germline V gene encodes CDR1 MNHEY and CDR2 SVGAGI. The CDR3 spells CASSGVGGNQYF. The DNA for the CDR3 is TGTGCCAGCAGCGGAGTGGGGGGGAACCAGTACTTC.

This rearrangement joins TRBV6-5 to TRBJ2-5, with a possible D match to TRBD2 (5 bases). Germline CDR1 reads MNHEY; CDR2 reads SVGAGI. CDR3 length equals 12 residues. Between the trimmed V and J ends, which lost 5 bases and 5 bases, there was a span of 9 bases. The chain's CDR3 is CASSLAGETQYF. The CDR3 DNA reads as TGTGCCAGCAGTCTAGCTGGCGAGACCCAGTACTTC.

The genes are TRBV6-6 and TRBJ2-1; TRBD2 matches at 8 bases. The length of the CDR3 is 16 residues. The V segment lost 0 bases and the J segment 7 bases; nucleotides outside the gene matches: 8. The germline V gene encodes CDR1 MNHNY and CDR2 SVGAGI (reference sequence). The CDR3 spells CASSYSGGLGSNEQFF. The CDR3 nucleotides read TGTGCCAGCAGTTACTCAGGGGGACTAGGGAGTAATGAGCAGTTCTTC.

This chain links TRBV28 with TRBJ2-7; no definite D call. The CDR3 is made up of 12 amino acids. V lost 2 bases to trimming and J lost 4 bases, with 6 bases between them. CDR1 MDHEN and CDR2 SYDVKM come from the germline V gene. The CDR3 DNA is TGTGCCAGCAGTTTAAGCCGGTACGAGCAGTACTTC. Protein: CASSLSRYEQYF.

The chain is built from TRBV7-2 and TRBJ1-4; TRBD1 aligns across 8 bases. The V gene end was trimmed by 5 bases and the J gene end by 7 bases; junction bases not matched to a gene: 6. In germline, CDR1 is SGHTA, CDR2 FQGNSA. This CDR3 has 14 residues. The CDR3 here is CASSPTGAGEKLFF. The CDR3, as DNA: TGTGCCAGCAGCCCGACAGGGGCCGGTGAAAAACTGTTTTTT.

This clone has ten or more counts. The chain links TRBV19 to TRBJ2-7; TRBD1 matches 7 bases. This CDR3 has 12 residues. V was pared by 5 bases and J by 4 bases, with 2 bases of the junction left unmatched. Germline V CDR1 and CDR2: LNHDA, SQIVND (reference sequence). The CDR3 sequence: CASSGTEYEQYF. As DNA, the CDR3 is TGTGCCAGTAGTGGGACAGAATACGAGCAGTACTTC.

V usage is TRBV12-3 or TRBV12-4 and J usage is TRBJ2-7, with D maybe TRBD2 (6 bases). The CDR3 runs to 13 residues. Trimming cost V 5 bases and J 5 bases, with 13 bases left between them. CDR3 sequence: CASSRLETDEQYF. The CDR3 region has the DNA TGTGCCAGCAGTCGACTAGAGACGGACGAGCAGTACTTC.

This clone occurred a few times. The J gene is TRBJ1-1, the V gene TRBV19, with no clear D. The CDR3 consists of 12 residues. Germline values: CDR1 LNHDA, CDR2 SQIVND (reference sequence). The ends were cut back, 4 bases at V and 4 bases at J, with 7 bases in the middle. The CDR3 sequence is CASSTVITEAFF. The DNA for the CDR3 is TGTGCCAGTAGTACGGTGATCACTGAAGCTTTCTTT.

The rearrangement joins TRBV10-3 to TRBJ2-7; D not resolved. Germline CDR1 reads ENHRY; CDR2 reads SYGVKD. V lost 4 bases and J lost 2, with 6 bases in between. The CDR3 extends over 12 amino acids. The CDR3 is CAISGQTYEQYF. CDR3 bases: TGTGCCATCAGTGGGCAGACCTACGAGCAGTACTTC.

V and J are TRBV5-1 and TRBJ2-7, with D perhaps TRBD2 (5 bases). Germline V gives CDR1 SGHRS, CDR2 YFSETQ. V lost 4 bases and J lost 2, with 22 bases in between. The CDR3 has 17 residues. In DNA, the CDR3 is TGCGCCAGCAGCCCCGCAGCGGTATTAAGTCCAACCTACGAGCAGTACTTC. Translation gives CASSPAAVLSPTYEQYF. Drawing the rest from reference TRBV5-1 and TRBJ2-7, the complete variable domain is KAGVTQTPRYLIKTRGQQVTLSCSPISGHRSVSWYQQTPGQGLQFLFEYFSETQRNKGNFPGRFSGRQFSNSRSEMNVSTLELGDSALYLCASSPAAVLSPTYEQYFGPGTRLTVT.

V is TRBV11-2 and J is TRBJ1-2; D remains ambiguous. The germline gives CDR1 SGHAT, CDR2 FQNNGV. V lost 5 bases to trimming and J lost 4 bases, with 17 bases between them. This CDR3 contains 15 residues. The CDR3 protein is CASSPSGGRVYGYTF. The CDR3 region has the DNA TGTGCCAGCAGCCCCAGTGGAGGTAGAGTCTATGGCTACACCTTC.

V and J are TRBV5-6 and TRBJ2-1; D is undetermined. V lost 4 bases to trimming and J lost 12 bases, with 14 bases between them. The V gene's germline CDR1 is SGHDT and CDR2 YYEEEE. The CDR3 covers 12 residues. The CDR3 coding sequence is TGTGCCAGCAGCCCTGACGGCCTAGGGCAGTTCTTC. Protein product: CASSPDGLGQFF.